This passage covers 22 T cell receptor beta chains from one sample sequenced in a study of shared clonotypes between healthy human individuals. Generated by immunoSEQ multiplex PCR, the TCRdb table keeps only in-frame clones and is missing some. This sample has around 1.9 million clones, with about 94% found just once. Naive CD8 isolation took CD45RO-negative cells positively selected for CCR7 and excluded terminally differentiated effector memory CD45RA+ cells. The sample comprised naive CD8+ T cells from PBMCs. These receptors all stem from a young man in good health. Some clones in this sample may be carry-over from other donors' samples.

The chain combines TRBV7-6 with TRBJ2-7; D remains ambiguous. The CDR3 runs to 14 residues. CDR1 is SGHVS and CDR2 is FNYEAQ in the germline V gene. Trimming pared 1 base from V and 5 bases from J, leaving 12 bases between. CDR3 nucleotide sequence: TGTGCCAGCAGCTTAGTTAGAAGTTCCAACGAGCAGTACTTC. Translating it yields CASSLVRSSNEQYF.

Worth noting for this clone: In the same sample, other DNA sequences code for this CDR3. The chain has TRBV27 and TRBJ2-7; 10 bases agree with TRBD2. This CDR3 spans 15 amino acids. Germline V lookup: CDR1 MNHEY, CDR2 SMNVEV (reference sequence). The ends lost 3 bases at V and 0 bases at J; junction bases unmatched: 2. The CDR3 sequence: CASSFASGSSYEQYF. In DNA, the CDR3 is TGTGCCAGCAGTTTCGCTAGCGGGAGCTCCTACGAGCAGTACTTC.

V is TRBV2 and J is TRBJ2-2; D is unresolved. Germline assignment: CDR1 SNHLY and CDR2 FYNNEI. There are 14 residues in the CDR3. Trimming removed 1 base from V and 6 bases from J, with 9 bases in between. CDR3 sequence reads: CASSEGSGAGELFF. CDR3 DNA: TGTGCCAGCAGTGAAGGATCGGGTGCCGGGGAGCTGTTTTTT.

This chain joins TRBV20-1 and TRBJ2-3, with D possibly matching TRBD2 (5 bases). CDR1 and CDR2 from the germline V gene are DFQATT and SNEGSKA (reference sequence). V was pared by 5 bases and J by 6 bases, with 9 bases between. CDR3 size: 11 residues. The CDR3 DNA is TGCAGTGCTGACCCGGGGGATACGCAGTATTTT. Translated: CSADPGDTQYF.

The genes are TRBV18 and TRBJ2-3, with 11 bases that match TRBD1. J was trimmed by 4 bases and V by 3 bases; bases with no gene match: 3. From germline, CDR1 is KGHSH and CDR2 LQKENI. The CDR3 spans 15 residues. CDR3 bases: TGTGCCAGCTCACCGGACAGGGGGCTAGCAGATACGCAGTATTTT. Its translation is CASSPDRGLADTQYF.

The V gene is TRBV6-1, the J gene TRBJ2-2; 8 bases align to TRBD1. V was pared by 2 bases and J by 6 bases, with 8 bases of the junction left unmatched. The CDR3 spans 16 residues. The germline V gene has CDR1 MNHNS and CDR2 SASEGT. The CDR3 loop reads CASSELTGVVSGELFF. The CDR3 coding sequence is TGTGCCAGCAGTGAATTGACAGGGGTGGTTTCCGGGGAGCTGTTTTTT.

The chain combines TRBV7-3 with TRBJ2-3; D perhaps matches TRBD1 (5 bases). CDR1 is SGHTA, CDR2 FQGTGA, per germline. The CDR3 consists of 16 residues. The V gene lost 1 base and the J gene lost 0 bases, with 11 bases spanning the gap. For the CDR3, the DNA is TGTGCCAGCAGCTTAAACCCGCAGGGAAGCACAGATACGCAGTATTTT. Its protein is CASSLNPQGSTDTQYF.

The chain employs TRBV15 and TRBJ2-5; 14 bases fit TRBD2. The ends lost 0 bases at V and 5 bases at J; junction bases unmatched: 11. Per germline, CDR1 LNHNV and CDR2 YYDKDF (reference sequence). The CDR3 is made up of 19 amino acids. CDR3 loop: CATSRERLAGGTNVETQYF. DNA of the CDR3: TGTGCCACCAGCAGAGAACGACTAGCGGGAGGGACTAACGTGGAGACCCAGTACTTC.

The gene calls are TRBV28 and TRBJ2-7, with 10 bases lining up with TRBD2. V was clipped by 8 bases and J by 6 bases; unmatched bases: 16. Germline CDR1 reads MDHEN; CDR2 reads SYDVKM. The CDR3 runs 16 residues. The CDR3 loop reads CASSLRSGRVVGEQYF. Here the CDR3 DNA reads TGTGCCAGCTCCCTACGGAGCGGGAGGGTGGTCGGCGAGCAGTACTTC. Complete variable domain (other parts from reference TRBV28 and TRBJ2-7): DVKVTQSSRYLVKRTGEKVFLECVQDMDHENMFWYRQDPGLGLRLIYFSYDVKMKEKGDIPEGYSVSREKKERFSLILESASTNQTSMYLCASSLRSGRVVGEQYFGPGTRLTVT.

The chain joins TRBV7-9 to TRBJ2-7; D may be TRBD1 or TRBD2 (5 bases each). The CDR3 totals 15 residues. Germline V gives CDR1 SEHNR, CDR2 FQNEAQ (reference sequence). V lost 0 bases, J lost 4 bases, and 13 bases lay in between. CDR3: CASSLAWDHNYEQYF. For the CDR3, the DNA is TGTGCCAGCAGCTTAGCCTGGGACCATAATTACGAGCAGTACTTC. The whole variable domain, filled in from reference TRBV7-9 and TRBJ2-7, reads DTGVSQNPRHKITKRGQNVTFRCDPISEHNRLYWYRQTLGQGPEFLTYFQNEAQLEKSRLLSDRFSAERPKGSFSTLEIQRTEQGDSAMYLCASSLAWDHNYEQYFGPGTRLTVT.

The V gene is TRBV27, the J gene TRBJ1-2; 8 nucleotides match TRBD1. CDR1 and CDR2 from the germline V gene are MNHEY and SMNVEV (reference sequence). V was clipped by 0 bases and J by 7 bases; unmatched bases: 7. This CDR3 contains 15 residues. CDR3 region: CASSLSGGTGPGYTF. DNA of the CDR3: TGTGCCAGCAGTTTATCGGGTGGGACAGGACCTGGCTACACCTTC.

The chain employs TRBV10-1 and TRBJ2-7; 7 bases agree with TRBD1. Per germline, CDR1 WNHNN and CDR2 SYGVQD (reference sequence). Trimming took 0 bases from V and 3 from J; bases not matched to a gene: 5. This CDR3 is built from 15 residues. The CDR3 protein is CASSESAGGSYEQYF. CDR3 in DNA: TGCGCCAGCAGTGAGTCGGCAGGGGGAAGCTACGAGCAGTACTTC.

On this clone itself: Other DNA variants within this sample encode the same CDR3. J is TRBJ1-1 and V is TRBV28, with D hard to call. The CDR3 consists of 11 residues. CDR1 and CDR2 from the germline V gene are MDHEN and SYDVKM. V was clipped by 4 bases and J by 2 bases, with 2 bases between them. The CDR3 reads CASSSNTEAFF. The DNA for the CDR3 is TGTGCCAGCAGTTCAAACACTGAAGCTTTCTTT.

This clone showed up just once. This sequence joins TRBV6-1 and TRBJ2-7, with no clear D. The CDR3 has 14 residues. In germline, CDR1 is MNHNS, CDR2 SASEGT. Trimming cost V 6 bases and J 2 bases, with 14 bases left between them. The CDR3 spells CASSAPRLTYEQYF. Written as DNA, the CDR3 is TGTGCCAGCAGCGCACCACGGCTTACCTACGAGCAGTACTTC.

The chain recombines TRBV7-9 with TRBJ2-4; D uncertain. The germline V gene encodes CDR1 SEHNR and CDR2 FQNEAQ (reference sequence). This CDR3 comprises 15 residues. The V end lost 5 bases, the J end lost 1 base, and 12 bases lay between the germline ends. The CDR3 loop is CASSPRSQAKNIQYF. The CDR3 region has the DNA TGTGCCAGCAGCCCACGTAGTCAGGCCAAAAACATTCAGTACTTC.

CDR3 DNA sequence: TGCGCCAGCAGTCAATCCGGGAATTACGCCTACGAGCAGTACTTC. Its protein is CASSQSGNYAYEQYF. The chain joins TRBV23-1 to TRBJ2-7; the D gene is possibly TRBD2 (5 bases). TRBV23-1 is marked as an open reading frame, function uncertain. The V end was cut by 0 bases, the J end by 2 bases, with 11 bases between. CDR3 length equals 15 residues.

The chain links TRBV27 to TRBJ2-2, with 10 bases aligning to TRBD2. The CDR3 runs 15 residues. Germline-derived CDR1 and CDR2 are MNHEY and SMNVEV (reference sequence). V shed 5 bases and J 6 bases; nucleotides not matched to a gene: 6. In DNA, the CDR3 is TGTGCCAGCAGTCGAGCGGGAGGGCCACCCGGGGAGCTGTTTTTT. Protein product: CASSRAGGPPGELFF.

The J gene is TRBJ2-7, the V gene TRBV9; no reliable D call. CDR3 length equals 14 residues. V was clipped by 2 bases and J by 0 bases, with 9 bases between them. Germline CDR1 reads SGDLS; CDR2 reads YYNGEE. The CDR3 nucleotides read TGTGCCAGCAGCGTGACCGCGAGCTCCTACGAGCAGTACTTC. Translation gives CASSVTASSYEQYF.

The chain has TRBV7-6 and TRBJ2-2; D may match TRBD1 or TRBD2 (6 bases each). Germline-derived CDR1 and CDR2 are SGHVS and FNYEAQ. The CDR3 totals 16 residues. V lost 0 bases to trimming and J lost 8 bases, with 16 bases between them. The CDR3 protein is CASSLAMGGFGGELFF. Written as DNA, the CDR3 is TGTGCCAGCAGCTTAGCGATGGGGGGCTTCGGTGGGGAGCTGTTTTTT.

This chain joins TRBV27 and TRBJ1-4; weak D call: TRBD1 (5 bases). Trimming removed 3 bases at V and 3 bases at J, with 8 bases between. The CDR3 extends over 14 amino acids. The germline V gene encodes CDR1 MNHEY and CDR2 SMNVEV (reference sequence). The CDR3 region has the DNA TGTGCCAGCAGTTTTGTGGGGGCTAATGAAAAACTGTTTTTT. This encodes CASSFVGANEKLFF. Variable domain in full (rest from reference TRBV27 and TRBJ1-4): EAQVTQNPRYLITVTGKKLTVTCSQNMNHEYMSWYRQDPGLGLRQIYYSMNVEVTDKGDVPEGYKVSRKEKRNFPLILESPSPNQTSLYFCASSFVGANEKLFFGSGTQLSVL.

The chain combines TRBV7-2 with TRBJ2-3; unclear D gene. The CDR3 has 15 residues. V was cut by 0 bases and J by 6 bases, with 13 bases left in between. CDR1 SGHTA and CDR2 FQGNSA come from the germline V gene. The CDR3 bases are TGTGCCAGCAGCTTAGCGCCAGCAGCCGGCGATACGCAGTATTTT. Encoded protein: CASSLAPAAGDTQYF. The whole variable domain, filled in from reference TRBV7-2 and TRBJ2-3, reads GAGVSQSPSNKVTEKGKDVELRCDPISGHTALYWYRQSLGQGLEFLIYFQGNSAPDKSGLPSDRFSAERTGGSVSTLTIQRTQQEDSAVYLCASSLAPAAGDTQYFGPGTRLTVL.

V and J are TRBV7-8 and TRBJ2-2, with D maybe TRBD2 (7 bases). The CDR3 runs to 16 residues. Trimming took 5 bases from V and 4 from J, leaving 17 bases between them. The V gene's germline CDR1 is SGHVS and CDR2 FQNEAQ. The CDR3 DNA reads TGTGCCAGCAGCCATGGGGGAGGGGGTGCCACCGGGGAGCTGTTTTTT. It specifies CASSHGGGGATGELFF.